The rows below give T cell receptor beta chains drawn from one sample of a study of cytomegalovirus exposure and HLA in healthy donors. Clones were read by immunoSEQ multiplex PCR, and TCRdb kept only the in-frame ones, dropping some. The profile covers under 200,000 clones, with around 80% appearing a single time and approximately 4.7% taken by the ten largest. Specimen: PBMCs. The receptors originated from a woman aged 25 to 39 in good health and CMV-seropositive. The CDR3 runs from the conserved cysteine through the conserved F or W.

j_call v_call cdr3_aa
TRBJ2-5 TRBV29-1 CSVEPDRSETQYF
TRBJ1-1 TRBV6-6 CASSRGQPQNTEAFF
TRBJ1-1 TRBV7-6 CASSPRQAEAFF
TRBJ2-7 TRBV4-1 CASSHRFPGQAYDEQYF
TRBJ2-5 TRBV11-2 CASSSLEGSGRGETQYF
TRBJ2-3 TRBV29-1 CSVETGGADTQYF
TRBJ2-7 TRBV28 CASSLNGLQYEQYF
TRBJ1-5 TRBV28 CASSNPGVSGSQPQHF
TRBJ2-5 TRBV9 CASSDSFGGAETQYF
TRBJ2-1 TRBV27 CASRRGLFTSGGLYNEQFF
TRBJ1-2 TRBV10-3 CAISEVDRANYGYTF
TRBJ2-2 TRBV11-2 CASSLRYSNTGELFF
TRBJ2-7 TRBV9 CASSVDSFSYEQYF
TRBJ1-6 TRBV5-1 CASSQGTEETPLHF
TRBJ1-4 TRBV7-9 CSSSLATGGPNEKLFF
TRBJ2-2 TRBV4-2 CASSQDGTSVTGELFF
TRBJ1-1 TRBV10-3 CAISGSADTEAFF
TRBJ2-7 TRBV18 CASSPGQGTHEQYF
TRBJ1-4 TRBV7-9 CASSPDSLHEKLFF
TRBJ2-7 TRBV6-1 CASSGSYDEQYF
TRBJ2-3 TRBV5-1 CASSLARAGGIDTQYF
TRBJ2-3 TRBV11-2 CASRPSGSDTQYF
TRBJ1-4 TRBV7-8 CASSLGRVEKLFF
TRBJ2-7 TRBV6-4 CASRGLAESNITYEQYF
TRBJ2-7 TRBV29-1 CSVRTAIGKQYF
TRBJ2-7 TRBV10-2 CASRRGGLYEQYF
TRBJ2-2 TRBV27 CASTWVASGGGNTGELFF